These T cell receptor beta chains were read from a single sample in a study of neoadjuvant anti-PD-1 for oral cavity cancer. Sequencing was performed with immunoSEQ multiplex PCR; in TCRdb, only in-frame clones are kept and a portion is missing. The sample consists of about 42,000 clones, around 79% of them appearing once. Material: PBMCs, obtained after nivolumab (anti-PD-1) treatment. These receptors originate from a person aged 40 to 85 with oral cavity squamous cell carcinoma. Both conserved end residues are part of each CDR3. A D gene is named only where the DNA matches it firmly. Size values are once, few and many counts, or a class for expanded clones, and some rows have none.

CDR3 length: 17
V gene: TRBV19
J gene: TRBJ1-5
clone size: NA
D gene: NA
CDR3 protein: CASSIDRYRESNQPQHF
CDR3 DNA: TGTGCCAGTAGTATAGATCGTTACAGGGAATCCAATCAGCCCCAGCATTTT

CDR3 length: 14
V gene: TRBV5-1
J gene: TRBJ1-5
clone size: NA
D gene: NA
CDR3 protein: CASSPHGGSGPQHF
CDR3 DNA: TGCGCCAGCAGCCCCCACGGGGGCTCGGGGCCCCAGCATTTT

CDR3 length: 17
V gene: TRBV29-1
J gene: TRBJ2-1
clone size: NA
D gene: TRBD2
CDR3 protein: CSVEELLSGRAYNEQFF
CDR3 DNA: TGCAGCGTTGAAGAGTTACTGAGCGGGAGGGCCTACAATGAGCAGTTCTTC

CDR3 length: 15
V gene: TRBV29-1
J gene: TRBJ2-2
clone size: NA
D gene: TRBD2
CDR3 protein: CSVASGGRYTGELFF
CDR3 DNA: TGCAGCGTTGCTAGCGGGGGGCGCTACACCGGGGAGCTGTTTTTT

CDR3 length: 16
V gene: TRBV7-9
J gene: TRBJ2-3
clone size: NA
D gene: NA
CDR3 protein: CASSSGAYSGTDTQYF
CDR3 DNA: TGTGCCAGCAGCTCGGGAGCGTACAGTGGGACAGATACGCAGTATTTT

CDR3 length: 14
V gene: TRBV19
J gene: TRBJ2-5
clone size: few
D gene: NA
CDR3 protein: CASSLLEGSETQYF
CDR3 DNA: TGTGCCAGTAGTCTCCTTGAGGGGTCAGAGACCCAGTACTTC

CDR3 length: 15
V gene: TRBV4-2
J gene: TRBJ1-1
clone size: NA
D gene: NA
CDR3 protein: CASSQDPIGNTEAFF
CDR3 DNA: TGTGCCAGCAGCCAAGATCCGATTGGAAACACTGAAGCTTTCTTT

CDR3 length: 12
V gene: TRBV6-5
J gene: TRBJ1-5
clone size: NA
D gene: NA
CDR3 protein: CASGREPQPQHF
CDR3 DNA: TGTGCCAGCGGACGAGAACCTCAGCCCCAGCATTTT

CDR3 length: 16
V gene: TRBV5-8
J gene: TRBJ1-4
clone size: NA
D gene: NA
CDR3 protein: CASSLRGLRSNEKLFF
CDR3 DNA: TGTGCCAGCAGCTTACGGGGCCTTCGTTCTAATGAAAAACTGTTTTTT

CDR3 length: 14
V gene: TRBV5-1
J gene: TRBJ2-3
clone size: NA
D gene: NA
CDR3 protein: CASSLEARTDTQYF
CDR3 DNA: TGCGCCAGCAGCTTGGAGGCCCGGACAGATACGCAGTATTTT

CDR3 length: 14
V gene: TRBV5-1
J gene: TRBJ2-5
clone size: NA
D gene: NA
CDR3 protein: CASSLAAGQETQYF
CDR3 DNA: TGCGCCAGCAGCTTGGCAGCAGGCCAAGAGACCCAGTACTTC

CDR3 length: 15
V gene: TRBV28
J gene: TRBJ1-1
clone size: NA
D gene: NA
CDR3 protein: CASSLAGEMNTEAFF
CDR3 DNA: TGTGCCAGCAGTTTAGCAGGGGAAATGAACACTGAAGCTTTCTTT

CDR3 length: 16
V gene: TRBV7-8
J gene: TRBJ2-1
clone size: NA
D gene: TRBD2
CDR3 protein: CASSLAWSGGANEQFF
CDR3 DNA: TGTGCCAGCAGCTTAGCGTGGAGCGGGGGGGCTAATGAGCAGTTCTTC

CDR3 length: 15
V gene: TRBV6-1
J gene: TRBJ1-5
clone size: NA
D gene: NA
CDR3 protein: CASSAQGSSNQPQHF
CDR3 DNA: TGTGCCAGCAGTGCCCAGGGAAGTAGCAATCAGCCCCAGCATTTT

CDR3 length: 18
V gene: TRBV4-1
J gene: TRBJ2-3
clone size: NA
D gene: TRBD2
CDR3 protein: CASSQDIGLAGGADTQYF
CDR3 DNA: TGCGCCAGCAGCCAAGATATTGGACTAGCGGGGGGCGCAGATACGCAGTATTTT

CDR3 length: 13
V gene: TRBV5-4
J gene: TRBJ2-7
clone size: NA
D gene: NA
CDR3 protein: CASSLGQSIEQYF
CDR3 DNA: TGTGCCAGCAGCTTGGGACAATCGATTGAGCAGTACTTC

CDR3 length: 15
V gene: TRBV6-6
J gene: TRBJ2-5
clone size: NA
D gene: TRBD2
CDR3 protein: CASRTLAGGGKTQYF
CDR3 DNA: TGTGCCAGCAGAACACTAGCGGGGGGTGGGAAGACCCAGTACTTC

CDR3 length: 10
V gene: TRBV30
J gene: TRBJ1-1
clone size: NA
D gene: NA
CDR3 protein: CAAGNTEAFF
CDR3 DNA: TGTGCCGCGGGGAACACTGAAGCTTTCTTT

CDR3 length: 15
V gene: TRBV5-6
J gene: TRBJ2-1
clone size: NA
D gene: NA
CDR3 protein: CASSLGRLSYNEQFF
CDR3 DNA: TGTGCCAGCAGCTTAGGTCGGCTCTCCTACAATGAGCAGTTCTTC

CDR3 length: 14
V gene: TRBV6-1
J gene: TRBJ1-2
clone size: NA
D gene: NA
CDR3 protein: CASSRTVANYGYTF
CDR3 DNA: TGTGCCAGCAGTAGGACAGTTGCTAACTATGGCTACACCTTC

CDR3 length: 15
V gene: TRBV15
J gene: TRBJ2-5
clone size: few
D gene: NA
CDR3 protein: CATSRETGRGETQYF
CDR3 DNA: TGTGCCACCAGCAGAGAAACGGGACGGGGGGAGACCCAGTACTTC

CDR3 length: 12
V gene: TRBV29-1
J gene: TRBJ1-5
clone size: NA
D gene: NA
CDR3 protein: CSVGGSNQPQHF
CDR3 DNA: TGCAGCGTGGGGGGTAGCAATCAGCCCCAGCATTTT

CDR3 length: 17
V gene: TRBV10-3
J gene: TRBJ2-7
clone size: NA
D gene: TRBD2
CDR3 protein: CAISEPTSGRRAYEQYF
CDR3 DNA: TGTGCCATCAGTGAGCCCACTAGCGGGAGACGGGCCTACGAGCAGTACTTC

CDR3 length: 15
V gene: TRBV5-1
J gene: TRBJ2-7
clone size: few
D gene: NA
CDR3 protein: CASSLARASPGEQYF
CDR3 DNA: TGCGCCAGCAGCTTGGCGAGGGCCTCGCCAGGCGAGCAGTACTTC

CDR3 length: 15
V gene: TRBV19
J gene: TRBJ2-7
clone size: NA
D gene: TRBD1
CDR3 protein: CASSTRDRGSHEQYF
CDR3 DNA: TGTGCCAGTAGTACCCGGGACAGGGGGTCCCACGAGCAGTACTTC

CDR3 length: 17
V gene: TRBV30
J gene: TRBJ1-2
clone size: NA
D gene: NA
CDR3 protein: CAWMAEDRGPWGYGYTF
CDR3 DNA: TGTGCCTGGATGGCGGAGGATCGGGGCCCTTGGGGCTATGGCTACACCTTC

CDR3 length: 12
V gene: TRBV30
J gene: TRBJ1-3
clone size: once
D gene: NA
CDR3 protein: CAWGTSGNTIYF
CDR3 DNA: TGTGCCTGGGGAACCTCTGGAAACACCATATATTTT

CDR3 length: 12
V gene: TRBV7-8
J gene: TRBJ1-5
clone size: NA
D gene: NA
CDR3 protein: CASSLASQPQHF
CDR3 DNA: TGTGCCAGCAGCTTAGCGTCTCAGCCCCAGCATTTT

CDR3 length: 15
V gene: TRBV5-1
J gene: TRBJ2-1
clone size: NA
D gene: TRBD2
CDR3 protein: CASSLVGGTNNEQFF
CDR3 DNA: TGCGCCAGCAGCTTGGTCGGGGGGACCAACAATGAGCAGTTCTTC

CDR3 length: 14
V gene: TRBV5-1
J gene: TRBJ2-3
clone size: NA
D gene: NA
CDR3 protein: CASSLAVAPDTQYF
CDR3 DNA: TGCGCCAGCAGCTTGGCAGTAGCTCCAGATACGCAGTATTTT

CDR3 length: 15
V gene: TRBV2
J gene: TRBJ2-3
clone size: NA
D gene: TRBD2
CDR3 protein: CASKAGRAIADTQYF
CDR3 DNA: TGTGCCAGCAAAGCAGGGAGGGCCATCGCAGATACGCAGTATTTT